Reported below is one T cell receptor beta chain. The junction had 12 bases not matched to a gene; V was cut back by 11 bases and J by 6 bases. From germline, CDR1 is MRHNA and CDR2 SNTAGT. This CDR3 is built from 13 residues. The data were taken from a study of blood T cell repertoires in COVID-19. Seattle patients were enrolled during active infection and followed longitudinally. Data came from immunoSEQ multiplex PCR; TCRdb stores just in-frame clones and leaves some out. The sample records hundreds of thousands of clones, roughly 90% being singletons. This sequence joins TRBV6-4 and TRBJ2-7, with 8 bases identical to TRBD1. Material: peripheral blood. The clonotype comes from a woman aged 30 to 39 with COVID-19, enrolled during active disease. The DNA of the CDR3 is TGTGCCGCCCGACAGGGGACAATACGCGAGCAGTACTTC. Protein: CAARQGTIREQYF.